This T cell receptor (beta chain) was identified during a study of OX40 agonist ivuxolimab in advanced cancers. Regarding the study in general: Ivuxolimab, which targeted the costimulatory receptor OX40 (CD134), was an agonistic, fully human IgG2 monoclonal antibody. A male proportion of 82.7% and a mean age of approximately 58 years, ranging from about 23 to 90, were recorded for the dose-escalation cohort. Partial responses occurred in three dose-escalation patients, of whom one had hepatocellular carcinoma and two had cutaneous melanoma. The monotherapy dose-escalation portion (N ≈ 50 patients) of the phase I ivuxolimab trial is reported in the paper. Intravenous ivuxolimab was administered to patients every 2 weeks at six dose levels: 0.01, 0.1, 0.3, 1.5, 3 and 10 mg/kg. Prior anti-PD-1, anti-PD-L1 or anti-CTLA-4 therapy was permitted, and approximately 41% of dose-escalation patients had received checkpoint inhibitors. The point of sequencing TCRbeta in the periphery was to test whether ivuxolimab changed TCR sequence diversity and drove clonal T-cell expansion. Of the 50 to 55 patients in dose escalation, around 20 had hepatocellular carcinoma, approximately 15 had melanoma, 9 had renal cell carcinoma and 9 had head and neck cancer.

The trial excluded patients who had a history of autoimmune disease or were on systemic immunosuppression. Peripheral blood for TCR sequencing was collected from all dose cohorts at baseline, on cycle 4 day 1, and on cycle 7 day 1. Samples came from an open-label, multicenter, first-in-human phase I dose-escalation trial of ivuxolimab. Adults with locally advanced or metastatic head and neck squamous cell, hepatocellular, melanoma or renal cell carcinoma were enrolled in the trial. Before TCR sequencing, CD4+ T cells and CD8+ T cells were sorted from peripheral blood as separate populations. V and J are truncated by 7 bases and 3 bases respectively, leaving an intervening sequence of 13 bases. From the germline V gene, CDR1 is SNHLY and CDR2 is FYNNEI. The CDR3, cysteine through phenylalanine, is 13 amino acids long. Only CDR3 DNA is held: 39 bases, read in frame from base 1. General conclusions and limits of the study: Which antigens the clonally expanded peripheral T cells were specific for was not determined. Clonal expansion of both CD4+ and CD8+ blood T cells was observed from baseline to week 6 at doses 0.1 to 3.0 mg/kg. After ivuxolimab, CD8+ T cells had more expanded clones than CD4+ T cells on average. Low levels of normalized T-cell clonal expansion were also shown by some nonresponding patients. In the 0.1-3.0 mg/kg groups, partial responders had among the lowest normalized peripheral clonal expansion, particularly in CD8+ T cells.

Genomic DNA was extracted from sorted cells for sequencing of the TCRbeta CDR3 region. The immunoSEQ Assay was used to sequence the TCRbeta CDR3 regions. TCRdb's version of the immuneACCESS table is confined to in-frame rearrangements and falls short of the full clone set. An unresolved V gene accounts for under half of the shortfall where checked; the remainder is of unknown origin. The sample table records tens of thousands of clones; around 81% of these occur just once. Of the sample, 32% falls within the top ten clones. To note about this clone: Its binding antigen is unknown. No base-level quality is on record; no much larger clone is a single base apart.

Sequenced here: CD4+ or CD8+ T cells sorted from blood, sampled in a trial of the OX40 agonist ivuxolimab. The receptor was isolated from an adult with an advanced solid tumor such as melanoma, head and neck, liver or kidney cancer. The sequence is built from TRBV2 and TRBJ2-7; no D gene call is confident. The sequenced DNA is TGTGCCAGCACCACGAACAAGGTCTACGAGCAGTACTTC. It translates as CASTTNKVYEQYF.